This T cell receptor (beta chain) was retrieved from a study of blood T cell repertoires in COVID-19. Study information: T cells, B-cell-depleted T cells, or PBMCs supplied cDNA or gDNA.

Enrolled through a virtual design, the participants were between about 18 and 100 years of age and came from under 30 US areas. Clinical history reported by participants formed the basis on which cohorts were assigned. Individuals in the exposed group had encountered a COVID-19 case within 2 weeks preceding study entry. CDR1 and CDR2 from the germline V gene are SGDLS and YYNGEE. CDR3 length equals 15 residues. Trimming cost V 0 bases and J 2 bases; bases outside gene matches: 3. Sequencing used immunoSEQ multiplex PCR; TCRdb keeps in-frame clones, though not all of them. The table has about 270,000 clones, 91% seen once. This clone occurred once.

The material sequenced was PBMCs or T cells enriched from blood (not recorded which). The sequence derives from a middle-aged man who had been exposed to COVID-19. The chain recombines TRBV9 with TRBJ2-7, with 9 bases fitting TRBD1. CDR3 DNA: TGTGCCAGCAGCGTAGGCAGGACAGGGGCCTACGAGCAGTACTTC. Residues: CASSVGRTGAYEQYF.